The next 24 T cell receptor beta chains were all read from a single sample in a study of OX40 agonist ivuxolimab in advanced cancers. The repertoire was sequenced with immunoSEQ multiplex PCR; TCRdb's copy has only in-frame clones and lacks some. The sample records around 99,000 clones, around 90% being singletons. This specimen was CD4+ or CD8+ T cells sorted from blood, taken in a trial of the OX40 agonist ivuxolimab. These receptors were taken from an adult with an advanced solid tumor such as melanoma, head and neck, liver or kidney cancer.

The gene calls are TRBV19 and TRBJ2-5; D unclear. The CDR3 runs to 13 residues. V lost 6 bases, J lost 4 bases, and 12 bases lay in between. From germline, CDR1 is LNHDA and CDR2 SQIVND (reference sequence). The CDR3 here is CASSLAGLETQYF. CDR3 coding DNA: TGTGCCAGTAGCCTTGCCGGATTAGAGACCCAGTACTTC.

This sequence joins TRBV19 and TRBJ1-1; perhaps TRBD1 as D (6 bases). V was shortened by 10 bases and J by 2 bases, with 17 bases between the two germline ends. Looked up from germline, CDR1 is LNHDA and CDR2 is SQIVND (reference sequence). This CDR3 is 14 amino acids long. CDR3 coding DNA: TGTGCCACATCGGCCGGGACACCAAACACTGAAGCTTTCTTT. Translation gives CATSAGTPNTEAFF.

The chain employs TRBV9 and TRBJ2-2; D unclear. Per the germline V gene, CDR1 is SGDLS and CDR2 is YYNGEE. The CDR3 totals 14 residues. The germline V and J ends were trimmed by 1 base and 4 bases, with 8 bases remaining between them. CDR3 region: CASSVKGGTGELFF. The CDR3 nucleotides are TGTGCCAGCAGCGTAAAGGGCGGCACCGGGGAGCTGTTTTTT. The variable domain in full, completed from reference TRBV9 and TRBJ2-2, reads DSGVTQTPKHLITATGQRVTLRCSPRSGDLSVYWYQQSLDQGLQFLIQYYNGEERAKGNILERFSAQQFPDLHSELNLSSLELGDSALYFCASSVKGGTGELFFGEGSRLTVL.

This rearrangement joins TRBV6-1 to TRBJ1-6, with 8 bases matching TRBD1. This CDR3 has 14 residues. CDR1 MNHNS and CDR2 SASEGT come from the germline V gene. The junction had 4 bases not matched to a gene; V was cut back by 7 bases and J by 5 bases. The CDR3 coding sequence is TGTGCCAGCACTGCGACAGGGGATAATTCACCCCTCCACTTT. The encoded protein is CASTATGDNSPLHF.

The rearrangement joins TRBV9 to TRBJ2-7; tentative D call: TRBD1 (6 bases). The CDR3 is 15 residues long. V was shortened by 0 bases and J by 1 base, with 11 bases between the two germline ends. Germline V gene sequence: CDR1 SGDLS, CDR2 YYNGEE. CDR3 bases: TGTGCCAGCAGCGTAGAGGGGGACGTATCCTACGAGCAGTACTTC. It codes for CASSVEGDVSYEQYF.

This chain connects TRBV5-6 to TRBJ2-4; TRBD2 matches 8 bases. This CDR3 is built from 13 residues. The germline V gene encodes CDR1 SGHDT and CDR2 YYEEEE. J gave up 8 bases and V 2 bases, and 3 bases lay outside the gene matches. The CDR3 reads CASSLSGGDIQYF. The CDR3 coding sequence is TGTGCCAGCAGCTTAAGCGGGGGTGACATTCAGTACTTC.

The chain has TRBV28 and TRBJ2-3; D possibly corresponds to TRBD2 (5 bases). Germline V CDR1 and CDR2: MDHEN, SYDVKM. V lost 2 bases, J lost 0 bases, and 9 bases lay in between. There are 15 residues in the CDR3. CDR3 amino acids: CASSLLRESTDTQYF. The CDR3 nucleotides are TGTGCCAGCAGTTTACTCCGGGAAAGCACAGATACGCAGTATTTT.

For the CDR3, the DNA is TGTGCCAGCAGCGCCTCGGTGACGGGGAAGGGCTATGGCTACACCTTC. As protein: CASSASVTGKGYGYTF. The genes are TRBV9 and TRBJ1-2; D is undetermined. Germline V lookup: CDR1 SGDLS, CDR2 YYNGEE. Between the trimmed V and J ends, which lost 3 bases and 4 bases, there was a span of 19 bases. CDR3 length equals 16 residues.

This chain links TRBV5-1 with TRBJ2-6, with a weak D call TRBD1 (6 bases). V was shortened by 4 bases and J by 4 bases, with 12 bases between the two germline ends. There are 15 residues in the CDR3. Germline V CDR1 and CDR2: SGHRS, YFSETQ. In DNA, the CDR3 is TGCGCCAGCAGCCCGGGACACCCCGGGGCCAACGTCCTGACTTTC. The encoded protein is CASSPGHPGANVLTF.

The V and J genes are TRBV28 and TRBJ1-4; 7 bases are a match to TRBD1. The trim removed 5 bases at V and 8 bases at J, leaving 11 bases unmatched. Per germline, CDR1 MDHEN and CDR2 SYDVKM. This CDR3 comprises 15 residues. The DNA for the CDR3 is TGTGCCAGCAGTCCCCTACAGGGGCTAGGGGAAAAACTGTTTTTT. It specifies CASSPLQGLGEKLFF. Full variable domain (rest looked up from reference TRBV28 and TRBJ1-4): DVKVTQSSRYLVKRTGEKVFLECVQDMDHENMFWYRQDPGLGLRLIYFSYDVKMKEKGDIPEGYSVSREKKERFSLILESASTNQTSMYLCASSPLQGLGEKLFFGSGTQLSVL.

The table lists this clone with a few counts. This chain connects TRBV5-1 to TRBJ2-3; D not resolved. Per germline, CDR1 SGHRS and CDR2 YFSETQ. V lost 5 bases and J lost 5, with 12 bases in between. The CDR3 runs to 13 residues. Here the CDR3 reads CASSTAFGDTQYF. The CDR3 DNA follows: TGCGCCAGCAGTACCGCCTTTGGAGATACGCAGTATTTT.

The V call is TRBV12-5, the J call TRBJ2-5, with TRBD2 matching 9 bases. V dropped 6 bases and J dropped 5; count of bases not matched to a gene: 4. This CDR3 has 13 amino acids. Germline loops: CDR1 LGHNT, CDR2 FRNRAP. In DNA form, the CDR3 reads TGTGCTAGTGGACAAAGCGGGAGGGAGACCCAGTACTTC. It yields the protein CASGQSGRETQYF.

This rearrangement joins TRBV18 to TRBJ2-5, with 16 bases identical to TRBD2. V lost 3 bases and J lost 0; bases outside the gene matches: 16. CDR1 and CDR2 (germline): KGHSH, LQKENI. There are 22 residues in the CDR3. The CDR3 sequence: CASSPRILVGTSGRANQETQYF. The CDR3, as DNA: TGTGCCAGCTCACCCAGGATCCTCGTCGGGACTAGCGGGAGGGCCAACCAAGAGACCCAGTACTTC.

Here the CDR3 reads CASSQDGDSNQPQHF. DNA for the CDR3: TGCGCCAGCAGCCAAGATGGGGATAGCAATCAGCCCCAGCATTTT. The chain has TRBV4-1 and TRBJ1-5; D not resolved. The CDR3 covers 15 residues. The V end lost 0 bases, the J end lost 0 bases, and 6 bases lay between the germline ends. CDR1 and CDR2 from the germline V gene are MGHRA and YSYEKL.

This sequence joins TRBV15 and TRBJ2-7; 8 nucleotides align to TRBD1. Germline lookup yields CDR1 LNHNV and CDR2 YYDKDF (reference sequence). This CDR3 contains 16 residues. The V segment lost 0 bases and the J segment 1 base; nucleotides outside the gene matches: 5. This CDR3 reads CATSRDSGTGSYEQYF. CDR3 nucleotide sequence: TGTGCCACCAGCAGAGATTCTGGGACAGGATCCTACGAGCAGTACTTC. Combining the CDR3 with reference TRBV15 and TRBJ2-7 gives the whole variable domain DAMVIQNPRYQVTQFGKPVTLSCSQTLNHNVMYWYQQKSSQAPKLLFHYYDKDFNNEADTPDNFQSRRPNTSFCFLDIRSPGLGDTAMYLCATSRDSGTGSYEQYFGPGTRLTVT.

CDR3 coding DNA: TGCAGTGCTGTGGACAGGGCGGCTTTCTTT. Encoded protein: CSAVDRAAFF. The J gene is TRBJ1-1, the V gene TRBV20-1, with 8 bases fitting TRBD1. Germline trimming cut 5 bases from V and 11 bases from J; bases unmatched to any gene: 4. The CDR3 runs 10 residues. Per germline, CDR1 DFQATT and CDR2 SNEGSKA (reference sequence).

This chain uses TRBV27 with TRBJ2-7, with TRBD2 matching over 9 bases. The germline CDR1 and CDR2 sequences are MNHEY and SMNVEV (reference sequence). Trimming cost V 6 bases and J 4 bases; bases outside gene matches: 4. This CDR3 spans 13 amino acids. CDR3 in amino acids: CASRDSGSYEQYF. The DNA of the CDR3 is TGTGCCAGCAGAGATAGCGGGAGTTACGAGCAGTACTTC.

This clone has just a few counts. The chain joins TRBV18 to TRBJ1-5; 8 bases map to TRBD1. Germline values: CDR1 KGHSH, CDR2 LQKENI. Trimming cost V 6 bases and J 4 bases; bases outside gene matches: 5. This CDR3 has 14 residues. The CDR3 sequence: CASSPGQGNQPQHF. The DNA for the CDR3 is TGTGCCAGCTCGCCTGGACAGGGTAATCAGCCCCAGCATTTT.

V is TRBV11-2 and J is TRBJ1-1, with no clear D. Trimming shortened V by 5 bases and J by 8 bases, and 9 bases separated the two germline ends. This CDR3 has 11 amino acids. Germline CDR1 and CDR2: SGHAT and FQNNGV. In DNA form, the CDR3 reads TGTGCCAGCAGCCTCCAATACGAAGCTTTCTTT. Its protein product is CASSLQYEAFF.

The rearrangement uses TRBV7-9 and TRBJ2-5, with 9 positions matching TRBD2. Germline CDR1 SEHNR, CDR2 FQNEAQ (reference sequence). The CDR3 spans 14 residues. Trimming took 6 bases from V and 4 from J; bases not matched to a gene: 6. CDR3 coding DNA: TGTGCCAGCAGTCCCGGGACTAGCCTAGAGACCCAGTACTTC. It yields the protein CASSPGTSLETQYF.

The chain carries TRBV4-1 and TRBJ2-7, with 12 bases lining up with TRBD1. The CDR3 sequence is 17 residues long. The germline CDR1 and CDR2 sequences are MGHRA and YSYEKL. The V gene end was trimmed by 4 bases and the J gene end by 0 bases; junction bases not matched to a gene: 7. CDR3 nucleotide sequence: TGCGCCAGCAGCCCCGGGACAGGGGGCTTGAGCTCCTACGAGCAGTACTTC. Residues: CASSPGTGGLSSYEQYF.

This chain joins TRBV5-8 and TRBJ2-7; D is perhaps TRBD1 or TRBD2 (6 bases each). V dropped 5 bases and J dropped 9 bases, with 12 bases sitting between them. This CDR3 comprises 11 residues. CDR1 and CDR2 from the germline V gene are SGHTS and YDEGEE. In DNA, the CDR3 is TGTGCCAGCAGTACGGGGGCGTCGCAGTACTTC. Encoded protein: CASSTGASQYF.

The V call is TRBV28, the J call TRBJ1-4; no reliable D call. The CDR3 consists of 15 residues. CDR1 and CDR2 (germline): MDHEN, SYDVKM. Trimming left V 5 bases short and J 8 bases short, with 18 bases between. The CDR3 reads CASSDSRRRKEKLFF. CDR3 coding DNA: TGTGCCAGCAGTGACTCGAGGAGGAGGAAAGAAAAACTGTTTTTT.

The V and J genes are TRBV4-2 and TRBJ2-1; 9 bases line up with TRBD1. J gave up 4 bases and V 4 bases, and 8 bases lay outside the gene matches. The CDR3 spans 16 residues. Germline V gene sequence: CDR1 LGHNA, CDR2 YNFKEQ. In DNA form, the CDR3 reads TGTGCCAGCAGCCGCTCGGGACAGGGTTTATACAATGAGCAGTTCTTC. It encodes CASSRSGQGLYNEQFF.